This T cell receptor (beta chain) was obtained from a study of radiotherapy plus CTLA-4 blockade in lung cancer (dated by TCRdb to 2016 to 2019). For the study in its entirety: Among the enrolled patients, about 19% had an objective response, and roughly 30% reached disease control. Broader findings and caveats from the paper: After treatment with radiotherapy and ipilimumab, TCR clones that originated in tumors expanded in peripheral blood. The strongest predictors of response were reported to be early dynamic shifts in blood T cell clones along with a rise in serum interferon-beta following radiation.

Unmatched junction bases come to 11, with V trimmed by 4 bases and J by 4 bases. Including the terminal cysteine and phenylalanine, the CDR3 comprises 17 residues. Kept here is only the CDR3 DNA, which spans 51 bases and is read in frame from base 1. CDR1 and CDR2 are drawn from the germline V gene: SGHTA, FQGTGA. Concerning this clone: The clone's antigen remains unknown. There are no base qualities to consult, and no much larger clone falls within one base.

Receptors were amplified or captured by the immunoSEQ multiplex PCR assay. TCRdb mirrors the immuneACCESS table, restricted to in-frame sequences. Some clones are absent from its copies; in checked studies, under half trace to an unresolved V gene, and the reason for the others is unknown. For this sample the table gives about 50,000 clones, of which around four fifths were detected only once. Of the sample, more than 4.5% falls within the top ten clones. The study tested focal radiation therapy combined with CTLA-4 blockade (ipilimumab) in patients with chemo-refractory metastatic non-small-cell lung cancer.

This receptor was identified in a human donor with non-small cell lung cancer whose response to radiotherapy plus ipilimumab could not be evaluated. The sequence joins TRBV7-3 to TRBJ2-3, and TRBD2 matches 10 of the central bases. The source was peripheral blood, collected from a patient treated with radiotherapy plus ipilimumab. The CDR3 here reads CASSSWLAGEGADTQYF. The bases read TGTGCCAGCAGCTCCTGGCTAGCGGGAGAGGGGGCAGATACGCAGTATTTT.